The next 32 T cell receptor beta chains were all read from a single sample in a study of cytomegalovirus exposure and HLA in healthy donors. Researchers ran the PCR with 60 Vbeta and 13 Jbeta primers. Assay used: immunoSEQ multiplex PCR; TCRdb lists only in-frame clones, some missing. The data contain approximately 300,000 clones, around 80% of them singletons. The source material was PBMCs. The receptor set was obtained from a girl aged 2-9 years in good health and CMV-seronegative.

The chain combines TRBV27 with TRBJ1-1, with D tentatively TRBD1 (6 bases). The CDR3 is 12 residues long. Germline V gene sequence: CDR1 MNHEY, CDR2 SMNVEV (reference sequence). The ends were cut back, 5 bases at V and 6 bases at J, with 10 bases in the middle. DNA for the CDR3: TGTGCCAGCAGTAGGGGGGGAGCTGAAGCTTTCTTT. It encodes CASSRGGAEAFF.

This clone was seen a single time. The CDR3 DNA follows: TGTGCCAGCAGTCACCCGACAGGGGGAGCGACCGGGACTAGGGGCTACGAGCAGTACTTC. Protein sequence: CASSHPTGGATGTRGYEQYF. The chain employs TRBV27 and TRBJ2-7; D is perhaps TRBD1 (9 bases). Germline V gene sequence: CDR1 MNHEY, CDR2 SMNVEV (reference sequence). V was cut by 5 bases and J by 3 bases, with 32 bases left in between. This CDR3 contains 20 residues.

The V call is TRBV12-5, the J call TRBJ1-1, with TRBD1 matching over 9 bases. The V gene end was trimmed by 0 bases and the J gene end by 3 bases; junction bases not matched to a gene: 11. CDR3 length equals 18 residues. Germline-derived CDR1 and CDR2 are LGHNT and FRNRAP. CDR3 sequence reads: CASGLVVLGTGLDTEAFF. For the CDR3, the DNA is TGTGCTAGTGGTTTGGTAGTATTAGGGACAGGGCTTGACACTGAAGCTTTCTTT.

The chain combines TRBV15 with TRBJ1-5; a possible D gene is TRBD1 (6 bases). V was pared by 3 bases and J by 5 bases, with 23 bases between. The CDR3 sequence is 18 residues long. Germline values: CDR1 LNHNV, CDR2 YYDKDF (reference sequence). In DNA, the CDR3 is TGTGCCACCAGCAGGGCCAGGGGCAGGCCACGTTGGGATCAGCCCCAGCATTTT. Protein sequence: CATSRARGRPRWDQPQHF.

The CDR3 nucleotides are TGTGCCAGCAGTACACCCACCGGGACAGGGTATGGCTACACCTTC. Translation gives CASSTPTGTGYGYTF. The V gene is TRBV28, the J gene TRBJ1-2; TRBD1 aligns across 9 bases. With V trimmed by 5 bases and J by 5 bases, 9 bases remained unmatched. CDR1 MDHEN and CDR2 SYDVKM come from the germline V gene. This CDR3 has 15 amino acids.

This rearrangement joins TRBV11-2 to TRBJ2-7; TRBD1 might be the D (6 bases). V was clipped by 3 bases and J by 3 bases, with 12 bases between them. The CDR3 is 14 residues long. From germline, CDR1 is SGHAT and CDR2 FQNNGV. Here the CDR3 DNA reads TGTGCCAGCAGCTTTGGACAGCGATTCTACGAGCAGTACTTC. Protein: CASSFGQRFYEQYF.

The chain employs TRBV13 and TRBJ2-1, with no clear D. The V end lost 5 bases, the J end lost 10 bases, and 9 bases lay between the germline ends. CDR1 and CDR2 from the germline V gene are PRHDT and FYEKMQ (reference sequence). The CDR3 is 11 amino acids. CDR3: CASSLNGEQFF. In DNA form, the CDR3 reads TGTGCCAGCAGCCTCAATGGCGAGCAGTTCTTC.

The V call is TRBV28, the J call TRBJ2-3, with 12 bases fitting TRBD2. The CDR3 consists of 18 residues. With 3 bases clipped from V and 5 bases from J, the junction kept 12 bases outside the gene matches. Germline V gene sequence: CDR1 MDHEN, CDR2 SYDVKM. The CDR3 region is CASSFNLASGGAIDTQYF. The CDR3 nucleotides read TGTGCCAGCAGTTTTAATTTGGCTAGCGGGGGGGCCATAGATACGCAGTATTTT. Full variable domain (remainder filled in from reference TRBV28 and TRBJ2-3): DVKVTQSSRYLVKRTGEKVFLECVQDMDHENMFWYRQDPGLGLRLIYFSYDVKMKEKGDIPEGYSVSREKKERFSLILESASTNQTSMYLCASSFNLASGGAIDTQYFGPGTRLTVL.

CDR3 sequence (DNA): TGTGCCAGCAGCTTGGGGGCCGACAGGACTGAAGCTTTCTTT. Amino acids: CASSLGADRTEAFF. This chain links TRBV5-4 with TRBJ1-1, with D possibly TRBD1 on 6 matching bases. Germline loops: CDR1 SGHNT, CDR2 YYREEE (reference sequence). The CDR3 runs to 14 residues. V was pared by 0 bases and J by 5 bases, with 11 bases between.

The V gene is TRBV7-7, the J gene TRBJ2-1, with a weak D call TRBD2 (7 bases). Germline V gives CDR1 SSHAT, CDR2 FNYEAQ (reference sequence). The V end was cut by 2 bases, the J end by 6 bases, with 14 bases between. The CDR3 has 15 amino acids. The CDR3: CASSLRAGAGNEQFF. Here the CDR3 DNA reads TGTGCCAGCAGCTTAAGGGCGGGGGCCGGCAATGAGCAGTTCTTC.

The rearrangement uses TRBV15 and TRBJ2-5; possibly TRBD1 for D (5 bases). Per germline, CDR1 LNHNV and CDR2 YYDKDF (reference sequence). The CDR3 runs 17 residues. Trimming took 1 base from V and 2 from J, leaving 17 bases between them. The CDR3 spells CATSRVPSVTGQETQYF. In DNA form, the CDR3 reads TGTGCCACCAGCAGAGTACCAAGTGTAACAGGTCAAGAGACCCAGTACTTC.

The V gene is TRBV5-8, the J gene TRBJ2-6; D unclear. The CDR3 is 15 amino acids. V gave up 4 bases and J gave up 0 bases, with 8 bases separating them. Per germline, CDR1 SGHTS and CDR2 YDEGEE. CDR3 in DNA: TGTGCCAGCAGCCGCCGCGACTCTGGGGCCAACGTCCTGACTTTC. The encoded protein is CASSRRDSGANVLTF.

The J gene is TRBJ1-2, the V gene TRBV5-1; D unclear. Germline V gene data show CDR1 as SGHRS and CDR2 as YFSETQ. Trimming stripped 5 bases from V and 1 base from J, with 12 bases between. The CDR3 runs to 14 residues. The CDR3 nucleotides read TGCGCCAGCAGACTTACAGAGTTTAACTATGGCTACACCTTC. The encoded protein is CASRLTEFNYGYTF.

The chain joins TRBV7-9 to TRBJ2-1; D uncertain. CDR3 length equals 12 residues. Looked up from germline, CDR1 is SEHNR and CDR2 is FQNEAQ (reference sequence). The ends were cut back, 5 bases at V and 5 bases at J, with 7 bases in the middle. CDR3: CASSTTDNEQFF. CDR3 sequence (DNA): TGTGCCAGCAGCACCACTGACAATGAGCAGTTCTTC.

This clone was picked up one time. This chain uses TRBV28 with TRBJ2-7; D gene unclear. Germline V gene data show CDR1 as MDHEN and CDR2 as SYDVKM. V was clipped by 6 bases and J by 5 bases, with 11 bases between them. This CDR3 comprises 12 residues. The CDR3 reads CASSELGNEQYF. The CDR3 DNA is TGTGCCAGCAGCGAGCTGGGCAACGAGCAGTACTTC.

This clone was picked up a small number of times. The genes are TRBV7-9 and TRBJ1-4; possibly TRBD1 for D (6 bases). The CDR3 runs to 14 residues. The V gene lost 5 bases and the J gene lost 6 bases, with 13 bases spanning the gap. The germline V gene encodes CDR1 SEHNR and CDR2 FQNEAQ (reference sequence). The CDR3 is CASSRQAAYEKLFF. DNA for the CDR3: TGTGCCAGCAGCCGACAGGCCGCCTATGAAAAACTGTTTTTT.

The chain joins TRBV27 to TRBJ2-3, with TRBD2 matching 7 bases. CDR1 is MNHEY and CDR2 is SMNVEV in the germline V gene (reference sequence). The V segment lost 6 bases and the J segment 0 bases; nucleotides outside the gene matches: 6. This CDR3 contains 15 residues. CDR3 coding DNA: TGTGCCAGCAGAGCGGGGTTTACTAGCACAGATACGCAGTATTTT. It translates to CASRAGFTSTDTQYF.

The V call is TRBV10-3, the J call TRBJ2-2, with TRBD1 matching 7 bases. The germline V gene encodes CDR1 ENHRY and CDR2 SYGVKD. The CDR3 has 15 residues. Losses at the gene ends were 4 bases for V and 1 base for J; bases not matched to a gene: 3. DNA of the CDR3: TGTGCCATCAGTGGTAGGACAGGGAACACCGGGGAGCTGTTTTTT. This sequence encodes CAISGRTGNTGELFF.

The V gene is TRBV5-6, the J gene TRBJ1-2; TRBD1 aligns across 7 bases. Germline V gene sequence: CDR1 SGHDT, CDR2 YYEEEE. V trimming: 3 bases; J trimming: 10 bases; junction bases outside the gene matches: 6. The CDR3 is 12 amino acids. DNA of the CDR3: TGTGCCAGCAGCTGGAGGGACAGAAACTACACCTTC. Protein sequence: CASSWRDRNYTF.

The CDR3 bases are TGTGCCAGCAGCGTAAGGCCCCGCACAGGGAGCTTGACCGGGGAGCTGTTTTTT. Its protein product is CASSVRPRTGSLTGELFF. The chain links TRBV9 to TRBJ2-2; a possible D gene is TRBD1 (6 bases). Germline V CDR1 and CDR2: SGDLS, YYNGEE. The V end was cut by 1 base, the J end by 5 bases, with 21 bases between. The CDR3 has 18 residues. The full variable domain, in which reference TRBV9 and TRBJ2-2 provide the parts outside the CDR3, is DSGVTQTPKHLITATGQRVTLRCSPRSGDLSVYWYQQSLDQGLQFLIQYYNGEERAKGNILERFSAQQFPDLHSELNLSSLELGDSALYFCASSVRPRTGSLTGELFFGEGSRLTVL.

J is TRBJ2-3 and V is TRBV28; 15 bases map to TRBD2. Germline assignment: CDR1 MDHEN and CDR2 SYDVKM. The V segment lost 8 bases and the J segment 1 base; nucleotides outside the gene matches: 10. The CDR3 length is 18 residues. Here the CDR3 reads CASPPGLAGGPGTDTQYF. The CDR3 coding sequence is TGTGCCAGCCCCCCCGGACTAGCGGGAGGGCCTGGCACAGATACGCAGTATTTT.

This clone was observed once. The chain combines TRBV7-9 with TRBJ2-7, with 7 bases that match TRBD1. The CDR3 totals 15 residues. Germline-derived CDR1 and CDR2 are SEHNR and FQNEAQ (reference sequence). J gave up 2 bases and V 4 bases, and 8 bases lay outside the gene matches. CDR3 region: CASSSGQVSTYEQYF. Written as DNA, the CDR3 is TGTGCCAGCAGCTCAGGACAGGTATCTACCTACGAGCAGTACTTC.

This chain uses TRBV13 with TRBJ1-4; D unresolved. The CDR3 runs to 15 residues. Germline-derived CDR1 and CDR2 are PRHDT and FYEKMQ (reference sequence). Trimming took 5 bases from V and 8 from J, leaving 18 bases between them. This chain's CDR3 is CASSLKGGTREKLFF. The CDR3 DNA is TGTGCCAGCAGCCTGAAGGGAGGAACTAGGGAAAAACTGTTTTTT.

The CDR3 DNA sequence: TGTGCCAGCAGTGAATTCGGGACAGCAACCTACAATGAGCAGTTCTTC. This encodes CASSEFGTATYNEQFF. The rearrangement joins TRBV2 to TRBJ2-1, with 7 bases fitting TRBD1. The CDR3 covers 16 residues. V lost 2 bases and J lost 2; bases outside the gene matches: 6. Germline CDR1 is SNHLY and CDR2 is FYNNEI.

This chain joins TRBV2 and TRBJ2-5, with 9 bases aligning to TRBD1. Losses at the gene ends were 6 bases for V and 5 bases for J; bases not matched to a gene: 7. This CDR3 is built from 14 residues. CDR1 SNHLY and CDR2 FYNNEI come from the germline V gene. CDR3 DNA sequence: TGTGCCAGCAGGGTAGACAGGGGGTGGGAGACCCAGTACTTC. This sequence encodes CASRVDRGWETQYF.

The V and J genes are TRBV6-5 and TRBJ2-3; TRBD2 is a possible D gene (7 bases). The CDR3 has 13 amino acids. The V end was cut by 4 bases, the J end by 11 bases, with 16 bases between. Germline lookup yields CDR1 MNHEY and CDR2 SVGAGI. The CDR3 DNA reads as TGTGCCAGCAGTTGGAAGGGGGGGGGTGAGCAGTATTTT. Protein product: CASSWKGGGEQYF.

The rearrangement links TRBV19 to TRBJ2-1; 14 bases agree with TRBD2. In germline, CDR1 is LNHDA, CDR2 SQIVND (reference sequence). Trimming cost V 6 bases and J 3 bases; bases outside gene matches: 4. The CDR3 loop spans 16 amino acids. DNA of the CDR3: TGTGCCAGTAGCAGACTAGCGGGGGGGCACTACAATGAGCAGTTCTTC. This gives the protein CASSRLAGGHYNEQFF.

The chain joins TRBV11-1 to TRBJ2-1; D is possibly TRBD2 (6 bases). V gave up 5 bases and J gave up 0 bases, with 11 bases separating them. The germline gives CDR1 SGHAT, CDR2 FQDESV (reference sequence). CDR3 length: 15 amino acids. This chain's CDR3 is CASSPRRASYNEQFF. The CDR3 DNA is TGTGCCAGCAGCCCCCGGAGGGCCTCCTACAATGAGCAGTTCTTC.

This chain joins TRBV25-1 and TRBJ2-3; TRBD2 aligns across 8 bases. The CDR3 extends over 15 amino acids. Germline-derived CDR1 and CDR2 are MGHDK and SYGVNS. Trimming removed 5 bases from V and 4 bases from J; junction bases left unmatched: 8. The CDR3: CASSPQAGVSDTQYF. The CDR3 nucleotides are TGTGCCAGCAGTCCCCAAGCGGGAGTCTCAGATACGCAGTATTTT.

The gene calls are TRBV5-1 and TRBJ2-7; 7 bases fit TRBD1. The junction had 3 bases not matched to a gene; V was cut back by 4 bases and J by 2 bases. Germline CDR1 is SGHRS and CDR2 is YFSETQ. This CDR3 contains 13 residues. The chain's CDR3 is CASSPQGAYEQYV. DNA for the CDR3: TGCGCCAGCAGCCCCCAGGGGGCCTACGAGCAGTACGTC.

V and J are TRBV28 and TRBJ1-4; 7 bases match TRBD1. V gave up 6 bases and J gave up 4 bases; unmatched junction bases: 5. Germline loops: CDR1 MDHEN, CDR2 SYDVKM. This CDR3 region has 14 residues. The CDR3 protein is CASRPGQLNEKLFF. In DNA, the CDR3 is TGTGCCAGCAGACCGGGACAGCTTAATGAAAAACTGTTTTTT.

Remarks on this clone: Additional DNA sequences in this sample encode the identical CDR3. This sequence joins TRBV7-3 and TRBJ2-7, with 7 bases fitting TRBD2. The CDR3 spans 14 residues. Unmatched junction bases numbered 1, after V lost 1 base and J lost 1 base. Per the germline V gene, CDR1 is SGHTA and CDR2 is FQGTGA. The CDR3 here is CASSLSGGSYEQYF. The CDR3 nucleotides are TGTGCCAGCAGCTTAAGCGGGGGATCCTACGAGCAGTACTTC.